The entry below gives a single T cell receptor (beta chain) sequence along with its context. Its antigen specificity is not known. Within one base of it there is no much larger clone, and no base qualities were kept. This sample is drawn from a study of blood T cells in healthy people across ages (dated by TCRdb to the mid-2010s). About the investigation overall: In model experiments, template switching captured roughly one uniquely barcoded TCR beta cDNA molecule for every two T cells. Donors were grouped into four age groups: young (average approximately 16 years), middle-aged (roughly 40), aged (about 60) and long-lived (over 80). Using deep sequencing normalized with unique cDNA molecular identifiers, the study measured how TCR beta repertoire diversity changes with age. Donors of different ages were randomly distributed across sequencing lanes to avoid experimental bias. The study analyzed two additional independent replicas of 1 million unique cDNA reads from the same blood draw for two donors, one aged 18 to 30 and one aged 80 or older. Paper-wide results and their limitations: Compared with the aged group, the long-lived group had more naive CD4+ T cells, fewer expanded clones and increased TCR diversity, a pattern suggesting age selection. Because the CMV infection status of the donors was unknown, age-related changes in expanded clonotypes may potentially have been confounded. Observed TCR beta diversity per million T cells fell roughly linearly with age, and a significant reduction was already apparent by age roughly 40. Since profiling was done on bulk unsorted PBMCs, naive and antigen-experienced compartments could not be conclusively compared. Total diversity estimates from one million sequenced T cells were considered lower bounds and underestimates. There was a strong correlation between observed TCR beta diversity and the percentage of naive T cells measured by flow cytometry.

The germline V and J ends show losses of 6 bases and 4 bases respectively, and no gene match explains 14 bases of the junction. The CDR3 runs 16 amino acids, cysteine and phenylalanine included. CDR3 DNA only is kept here, 48 bases in frame from base 1. The germline V gene encodes CDR1 MDHEN and CDR2 SYDVKM. Systemically healthy Caucasian individuals from Russia, over 30 in total and aged roughly 6 to 100 years, were included as donors. About 9.6 milliliters of peripheral blood were collected from each donor into EDTA-treated Vacutainer tubes. PBMCs were isolated by Ficoll-Paque density-gradient centrifugation, with at least 6 million obtained per sample. Trizol reagent was used to extract total RNA from the PBMCs, yielding at least 5.5 micrograms per sample. Naive CD45RAhigh/CD27high T cell percentages were measured by flow cytometry on a PBMC aliquot from every donor. Receptor amplification or capture employed 5' RACE. The instrument given in TCRdb is Illumina HiSeq 2500. A second PCR of roughly 6 to 12 cycles was run with a J-beta primer mix and a sample-barcoded 5' primer. A unique molecular identifier was introduced onto each TCR beta cDNA molecule by a template-switch 5' adaptor carrying 12 random nucleotides. Each sample yielded at least 2.5 million CDR3-containing paired-end reads. First-strand cDNA synthesis was performed from all RNA using the Mint cDNA synthesis kit, with priming by a TRBC-specific oligonucleotide. After uracil-DNA glycosylase treatment, a first 18-cycle PCR used universal primers M1SS and BC2_uni_R on all cDNA. Turning to the authors' computational methods: Each sample was normalized by randomly selecting 1 million high-quality reads, each carrying a distinct molecular identifier. Instead of being binned into consensus sequences, reads with shared molecular identifiers were discarded. CDR3 identification, clonotype clustering and error correction used MiTCR with a Q25 quality threshold and the strictest error-elimination algorithm. A nonparametric unseen species model with Euler transformation was used to estimate a lower bound on total TCR beta diversity. The raw public data were reprocessed by TCRdb itself: fastp quality trimming at Q25, MiXCR clonotype calling, in-frame beta chains only. Identical CDR3 proteins give one entry, which carries the most common genes and DNA. These V and J calls are TCRdb output, not the study's own analysis. The sample table lists approximately 1.5 million distinct CDR3 sequences, about 31% of them with a count of one. The ten biggest clones cover around 11% of the sample.

Rearrangement joined TRBV28 to TRBJ1-2, with 7 bases in between that match TRBD1. The specimen was blood. The source is a woman aged 25-40 years in good health. The bases read TGTGCCAGCAGGCCTACAGGCAGGGGGACCGGCTATGGCTACACCTTC. Its amino acids are CASRPTGRGTGYGYTF.